This passage covers 21 T cell receptor beta chains from one sample sequenced in a study of blood T cells in healthy people across ages. With a J-beta primer mix and a sample-barcoded 5' primer, a second PCR ran about 6 to 11 cycles. TCRdb re-called the 5' RACE reads with MiXCR, one entry per CDR3 protein. The table lists under 2,000,000 distinct CDR3 sequences, 49% of them singletons, with roughly 2% in the top ten. Sequences were obtained from blood. Receptors originate from a woman in her thirties or forties in good health.

This chain connects TRBV6-5 to TRBJ2-3, with TRBD1 matching 7 bases. The CDR3 totals 16 residues. J lost 0 bases, V lost 6 bases, and 9 bases had no gene match. Germline CDR1 and CDR2: MNHEY and SVGAGI. CDR3 sequence (DNA): TGTGCCAGCAGCCCGACAGGGAGTTCTAGCACAGATACGCAGTATTTT. Protein: CASSPTGSSSTDTQYF.

V and J are TRBV4-2 and TRBJ2-5; TRBD2 agrees at 7 bases. The junction had 6 bases not matched to a gene; V was cut back by 0 bases and J by 5 bases. The germline gives CDR1 LGHNA, CDR2 YNFKEQ. The CDR3 consists of 15 residues. CDR3 in amino acids: CASSQEAGSGETQYF. The CDR3 nucleotides read TGTGCCAGCAGCCAAGAAGCGGGGAGCGGGGAGACCCAGTACTTC.

In this sample, this clonotype turned up a few times. The gene calls are TRBV20-1 and TRBJ1-2; D remains ambiguous. Looked up from germline, CDR1 is DFQATT and CDR2 is SNEGSKA (reference sequence). The V gene lost 6 bases and the J gene lost 3 bases, with 20 bases spanning the gap. The CDR3 consists of 15 residues. CDR3 loop: CSALIFDMGDYGYTF. Written as DNA, the CDR3 is TGCAGTGCCCTAATTTTTGACATGGGAGACTATGGCTACACCTTC.

This chain uses TRBV12-3 or TRBV12-4 with TRBJ1-6, with TRBD1 matching 9 bases. V was pared by 5 bases and J by 9 bases, with 8 bases of the junction left unmatched. The CDR3 has 15 residues. The CDR3 nucleotides are TGTGCCAGCAGTCGCCTGGGACAGGGTGGTTCACCCCTCCACTTT. This sequence encodes CASSRLGQGGSPLHF.

The rearrangement links TRBV20-1 to TRBJ2-5, with 8 bases matching TRBD2. The CDR3 extends over 15 amino acids. Germline lookup yields CDR1 DFQATT and CDR2 SNEGSKA (reference sequence). The ends lost 6 bases at V and 5 bases at J; junction bases unmatched: 14. The CDR3 region is CSAPLAGTRKETQYF. The DNA for the CDR3 is TGCAGTGCCCCACTAGCCGGGACTAGAAAGGAGACCCAGTACTTC.

This clonotype was counted once. The chain has TRBV12-3 or TRBV12-4 and TRBJ1-5; possibly TRBD1 for D (5 bases). The CDR3 is made up of 14 amino acids. The V and J ends lost 2 bases and 5 bases respectively, with 10 bases between them. CDR3 sequence: CASSLSGLDQPQHF. CDR3 DNA sequence: TGTGCCAGCAGTTTATCAGGGTTGGATCAGCCCCAGCATTTT.

V and J are TRBV5-5 and TRBJ2-3, with a possible D match to TRBD2 (6 bases). The CDR3 sequence is 18 residues long. V lost 5 bases and J lost 3, with 25 bases in between. Germline CDR1 reads SGHKS; CDR2 reads YYEKEE (reference sequence). The CDR3 sequence is CASRPNLGRLVSTDTQYF. DNA for the CDR3: TGTGCCAGCAGGCCGAACTTGGGTAGACTAGTTTCAACAGATACGCAGTATTTT.

The rearrangement links TRBV12-3 or TRBV12-4 to TRBJ2-3; TRBD1 matches at 10 bases. The CDR3 consists of 15 residues. Trimming cost V 6 bases and J 4 bases; bases outside gene matches: 7. Here the CDR3 DNA reads TGTGCCAGCAGCTCGACAGGGGGCTTGGCAGATACGCAGTATTTT. It translates to CASSSTGGLADTQYF.

The chain employs TRBV20-1 and TRBJ1-1; no reliable D call. V lost 1 base, J lost 6 bases, and 12 bases lay in between. The CDR3 has 13 residues. Germline V gives CDR1 DFQATT, CDR2 SNEGSKA (reference sequence). CDR3 amino acids: CSARARGRAEAFF. In DNA, the CDR3 is TGCAGTGCTAGAGCTAGAGGGAGGGCTGAAGCTTTCTTT.

V is TRBV6-1 and J is TRBJ2-3; TRBD2 might be the D (6 bases). Germline CDR1 reads MNHNS; CDR2 reads SASEGT. Trimming removed 8 bases at V and 6 bases at J, with 18 bases between. This CDR3 has 14 residues. DNA of the CDR3: TGTGCCAGCGTCATGGGAGGCCGCGGGGATACGCAGTATTTT. Translated: CASVMGGRGDTQYF.

This clonotype came up a few times. The V and J genes are TRBV4-1 and TRBJ2-1, with 9 bases identical to TRBD1. Germline V gene data show CDR1 as MGHRA and CDR2 as YSYEKL. The CDR3 extends over 14 amino acids. V gave up 0 bases and J gave up 7 bases; unmatched junction bases: 1. CDR3 protein: CASSQEGTGNEQFF. The CDR3 DNA is TGCGCCAGCAGCCAAGAAGGGACAGGGAATGAGCAGTTCTTC.

This clonotype was counted a single time. The chain recombines TRBV4-1 with TRBJ2-3; 10 bases are shared with TRBD2. CDR3 length: 18 residues. CDR1 and CDR2 (germline): MGHRA, YSYEKL. The junction had 7 bases not matched to a gene; V was cut back by 1 base and J by 0 bases. CDR3 loop: CASSQVGSGGTSTDTQYF. CDR3 DNA sequence: TGCGCCAGCAGCCAAGTCGGTAGCGGGGGGACTAGCACAGATACGCAGTATTTT.

At least ten counts were recorded for this clonotype. This chain joins TRBV25-1 and TRBJ2-3, with D uncertain. Germline values: CDR1 MGHDK, CDR2 SYGVNS. The CDR3 spans 13 residues. Between the trimmed V and J ends, which lost 4 bases and 3 bases, there was a span of 8 bases. In nucleotides, the CDR3 is TGTGCCAGCAGTGTACCGAGTACAGATACGCAGTATTTT. Its translation: CASSVPSTDTQYF.

This clonotype was picked up many times. This chain links TRBV6-5 with TRBJ2-3, with a weak D call TRBD2 (5 bases). CDR1 MNHEY and CDR2 SVGAGI come from the germline V gene. V was cut by 5 bases and J by 2 bases, with 8 bases left in between. The CDR3 consists of 13 residues. In nucleotides, the CDR3 is TGTGCCAGCAGTCCAGACTACACAGATACGCAGTATTTT. It is translated as CASSPDYTDTQYF.

This chain links TRBV20-1 with TRBJ1-1; D may be TRBD1 (5 bases). Deletions cut 5 bases from V and 1 base from J, with 8 bases between. CDR1 and CDR2 (germline): DFQATT, SNEGSKA (reference sequence). CDR3 length equals 12 residues. The CDR3 region is CSAGARNTEAFF. The CDR3 DNA is TGCAGTGCTGGGGCCCGGAACACTGAAGCTTTCTTT.

The chain couples TRBV7-6 to TRBJ2-7; TRBD2 aligns across 7 bases. The CDR3 sequence is 15 residues long. With V trimmed by 7 bases and J by 1 base, 10 bases remained unmatched. Germline values: CDR1 SGHVS, CDR2 FNYEAQ. CDR3 sequence: CASTGGGGGSYEQYF. DNA of the CDR3: TGTGCCAGCACCGGAGGCGGGGGTGGGTCCTACGAGCAGTACTTC. Supplemented by reference TRBV7-6 and TRBJ2-7, the full variable domain reads GAGVSQSPRYKVTKRGQDVALRCDPISGHVSLYWYRQALGQGPEFLTYFNYEAQQDKSGLPNDRFSAERPEGSISTLTIQRTEQRDSAMYRCASTGGGGGSYEQYFGPGTRLTVT.

V and J are TRBV7-2 and TRBJ1-2; D is ambiguous. Germline V CDR1 and CDR2: SGHTA, FQGNSA. V was trimmed by 1 base and J by 8 bases, leaving 17 bases between them. This CDR3 has 15 amino acids. The CDR3 loop reads CASSLVGSALQGYTF. CDR3 nucleotides: TGTGCCAGCAGCTTAGTGGGGTCGGCGTTGCAGGGCTACACCTTC.

This clonotype appeared a few times. The chain recombines TRBV12-3 or TRBV12-4 with TRBJ1-1, with 10 bases aligning to TRBD1. J was trimmed by 4 bases and V by 5 bases; bases with no gene match: 4. There are 14 residues in the CDR3. CDR3 sequence (DNA): TGTGCCAGCAGTCCCCGGGACAGGGGCACTGAAGCTTTCTTT. Translating gives CASSPRDRGTEAFF.

This chain joins TRBV28 and TRBJ1-5; D ambiguous. Germline CDR1 MDHEN, CDR2 SYDVKM. The V end lost 6 bases, the J end lost 9 bases, and 15 bases lay between the germline ends. The CDR3 length is 13 residues. The CDR3 region is CASSPPSPPPQHF. The CDR3 nucleotides read TGTGCCAGCAGCCCCCCTAGCCCCCCGCCCCAGCATTTT. Using reference TRBV28 and TRBJ1-5 for the parts outside the CDR3, the full variable domain is DVKVTQSSRYLVKRTGEKVFLECVQDMDHENMFWYRQDPGLGLRLIYFSYDVKMKEKGDIPEGYSVSREKKERFSLILESASTNQTSMYLCASSPPSPPPQHFGDGTRLSIL.

Concerning this clonotype: A much larger clone lies a single base off, so this may be a read error. The chain carries TRBV15 and TRBJ2-1; D not resolved. Germline assignment: CDR1 LNHNV and CDR2 YYDKDF (reference sequence). The CDR3 is 13 residues long. The V gene lost 0 bases and the J gene lost 12 bases, with 12 bases spanning the gap. The CDR3 here is CATSREAHSGQFF. CDR3 bases: TGTGCCACCAGCAGAGAGGCCCACTCGGGGCAGTTCTTC.

The CDR3 region has the DNA TGTGCCAGCAGCTATGAGATGAATGAGCAGTTCTTC. Its translation is CASSYEMNEQFF. The chain recombines TRBV4-2 with TRBJ2-1, with no clear D. This CDR3 is built from 12 residues. Germline V gene lookup returns CDR1 LGHNA and CDR2 YNFKEQ. Trimming cost V 5 bases and J 7 bases, with 9 bases left between them.